A single sample is the source of the 10 T cell receptor beta chains below, sequenced in a study of T-cell memory formation after mild COVID-19. TCRdb analysed the 5' RACE reads with MiXCR anew, one entry per CDR3 protein. The table has roughly 49,000 distinct CDR3 sequences, less than 35% seen once. The material sequenced was PBMCs or a T cell subset sorted from them (not recorded which). Source of these receptors: a man aged 18 to 29 who had mild COVID-19 (a few samples of this study predate the infection). Cell type and time point are not known.

The gene calls are TRBV6-2 or TRBV6-3 and TRBJ2-1; D is uncertain. The V end was cut by 2 bases, the J end by 3 bases, with 5 bases between. The CDR3 loop spans 13 amino acids. Germline V lookup: CDR1 MNHEY, CDR2 SVGEGT. CDR3 sequence (DNA): TGTGCCAGCAGTTACACCCTCTACAATGAGCAGTTCTTC. Residues: CASSYTLYNEQFF.

This chain connects TRBV9 to TRBJ1-1, with D hard to call. CDR3 length: 18 amino acids. Germline values: CDR1 SGDLS, CDR2 YYNGEE. V was shortened by 3 bases and J by 3 bases, with 24 bases between the two germline ends. CDR3 DNA: TGTGCCAGCAGCGCTCTATTAAGCACAGCCTCCGGCTACACTGAAGCTTTCTTT. Amino acid sequence: CASSALLSTASGYTEAFF.

In this sample, this clonotype turned up a few times. This chain uses TRBV12-3 or TRBV12-4 with TRBJ1-5; D ambiguous. Trimming pared 10 bases from V and 2 bases from J, leaving 9 bases between. This CDR3 comprises 12 residues. The CDR3 DNA reads TGTGCCACTGGGGAGGGCAATCAGCCCCAGCATTTT. Translated, it gives CATGEGNQPQHF.

This clonotype occurred a few times. The chain couples TRBV7-2 to TRBJ1-6; 8 nucleotides agree with TRBD1. The germline gives CDR1 SGHTA, CDR2 FQGNSA. This CDR3 is built from 13 residues. Trimming took 7 bases from V and 8 from J; bases not matched to a gene: 4. This CDR3 is CASTTGVYSPLHF. CDR3 DNA sequence: TGTGCCAGCACGACAGGGGTATATTCACCCCTCCACTTT.

This sequence joins TRBV11-2 and TRBJ1-1; D gene uncertain. The CDR3 has 13 residues. The germline V gene encodes CDR1 SGHAT and CDR2 FQNNGV. V was clipped by 0 bases and J by 6 bases, with 8 bases between them. CDR3 DNA sequence: TGTGCCAGCAGCTTAGATTTGGCATCTGAAGCTTTCTTT. Amino acid sequence: CASSLDLASEAFF. The full variable domain, rest sourced from reference TRBV11-2 and TRBJ1-1, is EAGVAQSPRYKIIEKRQSVAFWCNPISGHATLYWYQQILGQGPKLLIQFQNNGVVDDSQLPKDRFSAERLKGVDSTLKIQPAKLEDSAVYLCASSLDLASEAFFGQGTRLTVV.

The chain is built from TRBV7-9 and TRBJ1-1; perhaps TRBD1 as D (5 bases). The CDR3 covers 14 residues. The V end was cut by 5 bases, the J end by 0 bases, with 10 bases between. Germline lookup yields CDR1 SEHNR and CDR2 FQNEAQ (reference sequence). As DNA, the CDR3 is TGTGCCAGCAGCCCGACAGAGATGAACACTGAAGCTTTCTTT. The encoded protein is CASSPTEMNTEAFF. Full variable domain (remainder filled in from reference TRBV7-9 and TRBJ1-1): DTGVSQNPRHKITKRGQNVTFRCDPISEHNRLYWYRQTLGQGPEFLTYFQNEAQLEKSRLLSDRFSAERPKGSFSTLEIQRTEQGDSAMYLCASSPTEMNTEAFFGQGTRLTVV.

This clonotype was counted ten times or more. The V gene is TRBV20-1, the J gene TRBJ2-2; D might be TRBD1 (6 bases). CDR3 size: 16 residues. The germline V gene encodes CDR1 DFQATT and CDR2 SNEGSKA (reference sequence). V was pared by 0 bases and J by 1 base, with 12 bases between. The CDR3 DNA reads TGCAGTGCTAGAGATCAGCCGGGACAGAACACCGGGGAGCTGTTTTTT. It specifies CSARDQPGQNTGELFF.

The rearrangement uses TRBV5-1 and TRBJ2-7; D is ambiguous. V shed 2 bases and J shed 0 bases, with 12 bases lying between them. The CDR3 contains 15 residues. CDR1 is SGHRS and CDR2 is YFSETQ in the germline V gene. For the CDR3, the DNA is TGCGCCAGCAGCTTTTCGATTCTTAGCTCCTACGAGCAGTACTTC. This sequence encodes CASSFSILSSYEQYF.

This clonotype was counted only a few times. The rearrangement links TRBV11-2 to TRBJ2-1; 9 nucleotides match TRBD1. Germline-derived CDR1 and CDR2 are SGHAT and FQNNGV. The CDR3 extends over 14 amino acids. J lost 8 bases, V lost 5 bases, and 7 bases had no gene match. In nucleotides, the CDR3 is TGTGCCAGCAGCCGACCGGGACAGGGCTATGAGCAGTTCTTC. Translating gives CASSRPGQGYEQFF.

This clonotype occurred a few times. The gene calls are TRBV6-2 or TRBV6-3 and TRBJ2-1, with unresolved D. The V gene lost 2 bases and the J gene lost 15 bases, with 11 bases spanning the gap. Germline V gene sequence: CDR1 MNHEY, CDR2 SVGEGT. The CDR3 totals 11 residues. The chain's CDR3 is CASSYSSQAFF. The CDR3 nucleotides read TGTGCCAGCAGTTACAGCAGCCAGGCGTTCTTC.